Below, one TCR beta chain is given with its context. The target antigen is unknown. This specimen belongs to a study of CD8 T cells in ankylosing spondylitis. The study's findings and limits: Within peripheral blood, clones linked to disease were CD8+ and relatively rare. The study identified a TCR beta motif of eight highly homologous variants that appeared characteristic of ankylosing spondylitis blood. In synovial fluid and blood from reactive arthritis, some motif variants were previously reported.

TCRdb fed the 5' RACE reads into MiXCR, producing one record per CDR3 protein. The sample includes 300,000 to 400,000 distinct CDR3 sequences, about 20% of them seen just once. Source material: blood, either unsorted or a sorted T cell fraction (not recorded which). The clonotype originates from a male donor with ankylosing spondylitis.

Written as DNA, the CDR3 is TGTGCCAGCAGTTTACGGACAGGGTACACCGGGGAGCTGTTTTTT. It codes for CASSLRTGYTGELFF. The chain employs TRBV27 and TRBJ2-2, with 8 positions matching TRBD1. The ends lost 2 bases at V and 3 bases at J; junction bases unmatched: 2. This CDR3 has 15 amino acids. Germline lookup yields CDR1 MNHEY and CDR2 SMNVEV (reference sequence).